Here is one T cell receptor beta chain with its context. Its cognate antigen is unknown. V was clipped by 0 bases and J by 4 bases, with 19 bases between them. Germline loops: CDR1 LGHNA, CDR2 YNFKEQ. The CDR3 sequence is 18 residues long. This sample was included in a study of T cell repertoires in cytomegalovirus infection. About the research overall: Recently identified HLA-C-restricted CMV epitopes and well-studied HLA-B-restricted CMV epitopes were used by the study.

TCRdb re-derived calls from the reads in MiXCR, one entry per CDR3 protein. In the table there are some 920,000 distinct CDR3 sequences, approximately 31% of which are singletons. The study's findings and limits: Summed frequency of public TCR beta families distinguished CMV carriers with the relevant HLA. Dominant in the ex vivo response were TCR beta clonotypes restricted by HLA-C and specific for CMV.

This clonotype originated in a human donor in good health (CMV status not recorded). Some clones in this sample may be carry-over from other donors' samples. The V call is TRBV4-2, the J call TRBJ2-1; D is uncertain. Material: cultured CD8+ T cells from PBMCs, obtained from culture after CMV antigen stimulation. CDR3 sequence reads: CASSQEVGSIDSYNEQFF. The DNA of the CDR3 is TGTGCCAGCAGCCAAGAAGTAGGATCCATAGACTCTTACAATGAGCAGTTCTTC.